The TCR beta chain described here comes from a study of T cell repertoires in cytomegalovirus infection. Study overall: The public TCR beta signatures pointed to both CMV infection and matching HLA type. Study findings and constraints: CMV carriers with the relevant HLA were identified by cumulative public TCR beta family frequency. In two of eight donors, the top clonotype was HLA-C-restricted CMV-specific.

TCRdb recomputed calls from the reads with MiXCR, one row per CDR3 protein. The sample lists approximately 500,000 distinct CDR3 sequences, approximately 16% seen once, with about 24% in the top ten. This CDR3 comprises 14 residues. Germline-derived CDR1 and CDR2 are SGHTA and FQGNSA. Trimming left V 0 bases short and J 11 bases short, with 16 bases between. This clonotype has a count of ten or more. What it binds is unknown. This sequence joins TRBV7-2 and TRBJ1-1; TRBD1 is a possible D gene (6 bases). Material: CD8+ T cells from PBMCs. The TCR sequence derives from a human donor in good health (CMV status not recorded). Some clones in this sample may be carry-over from other donors' samples. CDR3 in amino acids: CASSLAGHPAVAFF. The CDR3 DNA is TGTGCCAGCAGCTTAGCGGGACACCCGGCTGTTGCTTTCTTT. Supplemented by reference TRBV7-2 and TRBJ1-1, the full variable domain reads GAGVSQSPSNKVTEKGKDVELRCDPISGHTALYWYRQSLGQGLEFLIYFQGNSAPDKSGLPSDRFSAERTGGSVSTLTIQRTQQEDSAVYLCASSLAGHPAVAFFGQGTRLTVV.